This passage covers 32 T cell receptor beta chains from one sample sequenced in a study of Graves' ophthalmopathy and Graves' hyperthyroidism (dated by TCRdb to the late 2010s). TCRdb lists the instrument as Illumina HiSeq 2000. For repertoire sequencing, the TCR beta CDR3 regions were amplified from RNA transcripts. The first round was an RT-PCR using HTBI primers with the Qiagen OneStep RT-PCR kit, and this first round was followed by a second-round multiplex PCR, then size selection and purification. TCRdb reanalyzed the raw reads on its own, using fastp at Q25 for trimming and MiXCR for clone calling, and kept in-frame beta chains. When rows share a CDR3 protein, they turn into one entry using the most common DNA and genes. Across this sample there are roughly 700,000 distinct CDR3 sequences, with approximately 40% seen only once. The top ten constitute roughly 46% of the sample. Sample: peripheral blood. These receptors originate from an adult man with Graves' ophthalmopathy.

The chain combines TRBV12-3 or TRBV12-4 with TRBJ2-7; possibly TRBD2 for D (6 bases). This CDR3 comprises 13 residues. Trimming stripped 7 bases from V and 7 bases from J, with 17 bases between. CDR3 protein: CASTPGVGGEQYF. The DNA of the CDR3 is TGTGCCAGCACCCCGGGAGTTGGCGGGGAGCAGTACTTC.

The chain employs TRBV9 and TRBJ2-7, with D possibly being TRBD1 (5 bases). The CDR3 consists of 15 residues. The germline gives CDR1 SGDLS, CDR2 YYNGEE. Trimming shortened V by 5 bases and J by 4 bases, and 19 bases separated the two germline ends. This chain's CDR3 is CASSRGTGDVYEQYF. The CDR3 DNA reads TGTGCCAGCAGTAGGGGAACTGGAGACGTGTACGAGCAGTACTTC. The variable domain in full, completed from reference TRBV9 and TRBJ2-7, reads DSGVTQTPKHLITATGQRVTLRCSPRSGDLSVYWYQQSLDQGLQFLIQYYNGEERAKGNILERFSAQQFPDLHSELNLSSLELGDSALYFCASSRGTGDVYEQYFGPGTRLTVT.

At least ten counts were recorded for this clonotype. One end of the junction is discordant with germline, which a read error may explain. This chain joins TRBV10-3 and TRBJ2-7; TRBD2 matches at 14 bases. Per germline, CDR1 ENHRY and CDR2 SYGVKD. There are 15 residues in the CDR3. Here the CDR3 reads CASSVTSGGADEQYF. CDR3 nucleotides: TGTGCCAGCAGTGTGACTAGCGGGGGGGCCGACGAGCAGTACTTC.

J is TRBJ1-5 and V is TRBV4-3, with D unclear. This CDR3 comprises 14 residues. Trimming removed 1 base from V and 1 base from J, with 5 bases in between. Germline-derived CDR1 and CDR2 are LGHNA and YSLEER. The CDR3 is CASSQVRSNQPQHF. The CDR3 DNA is TGCGCCAGCAGCCAAGTCAGGAGCAATCAGCCCCAGCATTTT.

This clonotype appeared a few times. The J gene is TRBJ2-7, the V gene TRBV7-3; 8 bases line up with TRBD2. Germline CDR1 and CDR2: SGHTA and FQGTGA. The CDR3 length is 15 residues. The trim removed 1 base at V and 2 bases at J, leaving 4 bases unmatched. The CDR3, as DNA: TGTGCCAGCAGCTTAATGCCGGGGGGGACCTACGAGCAGTACTTC. Protein sequence: CASSLMPGGTYEQYF.

Many counts were recorded for this clonotype. The genes are TRBV7-9 and TRBJ2-7; maybe TRBD2 (6 bases). V gave up 5 bases and J gave up 3 bases, with 11 bases separating them. CDR1 is SEHNR, CDR2 FQNEAQ, per germline (reference sequence). The CDR3 loop spans 13 amino acids. The CDR3 bases are TGTGCCAGCAGCAGGAGGGGAGGCTACGAGCAGTACTTC. Amino acid sequence: CASSRRGGYEQYF.

This clonotype was observed many times. The chain combines TRBV7-9 with TRBJ1-2; 7 bases align to TRBD1. Trimming removed 5 bases from V and 3 bases from J; junction bases left unmatched: 6. Germline V gives CDR1 SEHNR, CDR2 FQNEAQ (reference sequence). The CDR3 has 14 amino acids. The CDR3 sequence: CASSPKTGYYGYTF. The CDR3 nucleotides read TGTGCCAGCAGCCCTAAGACAGGGTACTATGGCTACACCTTC.

Of note for this clonotype: This sequence may be a read error, since a much larger clone differs from it by one base. Here the CDR3 omits its conserved ending phenylalanine or tryptophan, so a read error is the likely source. The V and J genes are TRBV7-2 and TRBJ2-6; no definite D call. V lost 4 bases and J 1 base, leaving 8 bases between the germline ends. Germline values: CDR1 SGHTA, CDR2 FQGNSA. The CDR3 spans 15 residues. The CDR3 DNA sequence: TGTGCCAGCAGCTCTCTGGGGTCTGGGGCCAACGTCCTGACTCTC. It yields the protein CASSSLGSGANVLTL.

This chain joins TRBV3-1 and TRBJ1-5; D gene uncertain. The V gene lost 1 base and the J gene lost 4 bases, with 11 bases spanning the gap. CDR1 and CDR2 (germline): LGHDT, YNNKEL (reference sequence). The CDR3 has 15 amino acids. The CDR3 DNA is TGTGCCAGCAGCCAAGGGGCAGAGACAAATCAGCCCCAGCATTTT. Its protein product is CASSQGAETNQPQHF.

This clonotype was detected many times. The chain has TRBV29-1 and TRBJ1-1; perhaps TRBD1 as D (6 bases). The ends were cut back, 2 bases at V and 5 bases at J, with 15 bases in the middle. The CDR3 is 14 residues long. Germline V gene data show CDR1 as SQVTM and CDR2 as ANQGSEA. For the CDR3, the DNA is TGCAGCGTTGAAAGGCAGGGGAGATGGACTGAAGCTTTCTTT. Protein: CSVERQGRWTEAFF.

This chain connects TRBV9 to TRBJ2-7; TRBD2 aligns across 7 bases. This CDR3 region has 15 residues. V lost 0 bases to trimming and J lost 5 bases; unmatched junction nucleotides: 8. Per the germline V gene, CDR1 is SGDLS and CDR2 is YYNGEE. The CDR3 is CASSVGASGHNEQYF. The CDR3 bases are TGTGCCAGCAGCGTAGGGGCTAGCGGACATAACGAGCAGTACTTC. The entire variable domain, with the rest obtained from reference TRBV9 and TRBJ2-7, is as follows: DSGVTQTPKHLITATGQRVTLRCSPRSGDLSVYWYQQSLDQGLQFLIQYYNGEERAKGNILERFSAQQFPDLHSELNLSSLELGDSALYFCASSVGASGHNEQYFGPGTRLTVT.

This clonotype was counted ten times or more. V gene TRBV5-6 combines with J gene TRBJ2-7, with D possibly TRBD1 on 5 matching bases. In germline, CDR1 is SGHDT, CDR2 YYEEEE. The CDR3 contains 12 residues. V shed 0 bases and J shed 6 bases, with 7 bases lying between them. The CDR3 loop is CASSLEGVEQYF. The DNA of the CDR3 is TGTGCCAGCAGCTTGGAAGGGGTCGAGCAGTACTTC.

Concerning this clonotype itself: A much larger clone sits a single nucleotide away, making a read error possible. The CDR3 reads CSVLYDEQCF. In nucleotides, the CDR3 is TGCAGCGTCCTTTACGACGAGCAGTGCTTC. The chain couples TRBV29-1 to TRBJ2-7, with D unclear. Germline V gene data show CDR1 as SQVTM and CDR2 as ANQGSEA. CDR3 length equals 10 residues.

This clonotype came up many times. The J gene is TRBJ1-5, the V gene TRBV2; D is perhaps TRBD1 (6 bases). This CDR3 is built from 16 residues. Germline CDR1 and CDR2: SNHLY and FYNNEI. The V and J ends lost 3 bases and 0 bases respectively, with 12 bases between them. The CDR3 DNA follows: TGTGCCAGCAGTGACGGGGGGGCAGTTAGCAATCAGCCCCAGCATTTT. Protein product: CASSDGGAVSNQPQHF.

Note on this clonotype: This sequence may be a read error, since a much larger clone differs from it by one base. The chain joins TRBV6-5 to TRBJ2-7; no clear D gene. Germline CDR1 reads MNHEY; CDR2 reads SVGAGI. The CDR3 spans 13 residues. CDR3 sequence reads: CASSYDRSYEQHF. The DNA for the CDR3 is TGTGCCAGCAGTTACGATCGGTCCTACGAGCAGCACTTC.

This clonotype occurred a few times. A read error may explain this, as a much larger clone is one base away. The CDR3 DNA is TGTGCCATCAGTGGACTCCTGGGACAGGAGGGCCACACCTTC. Amino acid sequence: CAISGLLGQEGHTF. This chain uses TRBV10-3 with TRBJ1-2, with 8 bases aligning to TRBD1. Germline trimming cut 4 bases from V and 12 bases from J; bases unmatched to any gene: 13. CDR3 length equals 14 residues. Germline V CDR1 and CDR2: ENHRY, SYGVKD.

This clonotype came up a few times. The J gene is TRBJ2-7, the V gene TRBV20-1; 10 bases fit TRBD1. The trim removed 6 bases at V and 2 bases at J, leaving 19 bases unmatched. CDR1 and CDR2 from the germline V gene are DFQATT and SNEGSKA (reference sequence). The CDR3 spans 18 residues. The CDR3 DNA reads TGCAGTGCCACCCAAACCGGGACAGGGGCCACGCGGACCTACGAGCAGTACTTC. Protein product: CSATQTGTGATRTYEQYF.

The chain joins TRBV20-1 to TRBJ2-7, with 10 bases lining up with TRBD2. CDR1 and CDR2 (germline): DFQATT, SNEGSKA (reference sequence). V lost 5 bases and J lost 3; bases outside the gene matches: 7. This CDR3 comprises 14 residues. In nucleotides, the CDR3 is TGCAGTGCTCAAGGAGCGGGAGGGCTCTACGAGCAGTACTTC. Translated: CSAQGAGGLYEQYF.

The chain recombines TRBV24-1 with TRBJ2-3; 8 nucleotides align to TRBD1. This CDR3 is 16 amino acids long. Germline loops: CDR1 KGHDR, CDR2 SFDVKD. V gave up 3 bases and J gave up 1 base; unmatched junction bases: 5. The CDR3 region is CATSDQGQGGTDTQYF. CDR3 DNA: TGTGCCACCAGTGATCAAGGACAGGGAGGCACAGATACGCAGTATTTT.

The V and J genes are TRBV29-1 and TRBJ2-7; TRBD1 matches at 9 bases. Germline CDR1 reads SQVTM; CDR2 reads ANQGSEA. This CDR3 contains 13 residues. J lost 5 bases, V lost 7 bases, and 9 bases had no gene match. The CDR3 DNA reads as TGCAGCGCAGCCGGACAGGGGAACAACGAGCAGTACTTC. Its translation: CSAAGQGNNEQYF.

The table lists this clonotype with a few counts. The chain is built from TRBV11-3 and TRBJ2-7; a weak D match, TRBD2 (6 bases). V was pared by 5 bases and J by 1 base, with 15 bases between. The CDR3 is made up of 15 amino acids. Germline CDR1 and CDR2: SGHNT and YENEEA. Here the CDR3 reads CASSPQPGTSYEQYF. For the CDR3, the DNA is TGTGCCAGCAGCCCCCAACCAGGGACTTCCTACGAGCAGTACTTC.

A word on this clonotype: The junction differs from germline at one of its ends, possibly a read error. The V and J genes are TRBV10-3 and TRBJ1-1, with D perhaps matching TRBD1 (6 bases). The CDR3 extends over 14 amino acids. The germline V gene has CDR1 ENHRY and CDR2 SYGVKD. The CDR3 sequence: CASSSQGRDIEAFF. DNA of the CDR3: TGTGCCAGCAGTTCACAGGGACGGGACATTGAAGCTTTCTTT.

The chain combines TRBV7-2 with TRBJ2-3, with 7 bases matching TRBD2. Germline V lookup: CDR1 SGHTA, CDR2 FQGNSA. With 5 bases clipped from V and 9 bases from J, the junction kept 29 bases outside the gene matches. The CDR3 consists of 20 residues. CDR3: CASSRKPTGTTTLVPATQYF. Written as DNA, the CDR3 is TGTGCCAGCAGCCGCAAGCCAACCGGGACTACGACACTCGTCCCGGCCACGCAGTATTTT.

Only a few counts were recorded for this clonotype. J is TRBJ1-1 and V is TRBV2, with a tentative D call TRBD1 (5 bases). The CDR3 runs to 15 residues. Germline values: CDR1 SNHLY, CDR2 FYNNEI. V was cut by 2 bases and J by 6 bases, with 16 bases left in between. The CDR3 DNA follows: TGTGCCAGCAGTGAAACAGGAGGGCTCGTGGCTGAAGCTTTCTTT. Residues: CASSETGGLVAEAFF.

The V call is TRBV29-1, the J call TRBJ2-4; a possible D gene is TRBD1 (7 bases). The CDR3 has 13 amino acids. The germline V gene encodes CDR1 SQVTM and CDR2 ANQGSEA. V lost 5 bases, J lost 6 bases, and 14 bases lay in between. CDR3 DNA sequence: TGCAGCGTTTGGGGGGACAGCTCAAACATTCAGTACTTC. Protein: CSVWGDSSNIQYF.

V is TRBV29-1 and J is TRBJ2-5; TRBD1 or TRBD2 may be the D gene (5 bases each). The CDR3 extends over 13 amino acids. Trimming removed 8 bases from V and 1 base from J, with 14 bases in between. CDR1 is SQVTM and CDR2 is ANQGSEA in the germline V gene. CDR3 DNA sequence: TGCAGCAGCCCCGGGACGATCCAAGAGACCCAGTACTTC. Amino acid sequence: CSSPGTIQETQYF. Looking up the rest from reference TRBV29-1 and TRBJ2-5 gives the full variable domain: SAVISQKPSRDICQRGTSLTIQCQVDSQVTMMFWYRQQPGQSLTLIATANQGSEATYESGFVIDKFPISRPNLTFSTLTVSNMSPEDSSIYLCSSPGTIQETQYFGPGTRLLVL.

Remarks on this clonotype: A much larger clone is a single base away; this may be a read error. This chain uses TRBV10-3 with TRBJ1-3; possible D gene TRBD1, 5 bases. Germline loops: CDR1 ENHRY, CDR2 SYGVKD. The CDR3 sequence is 15 residues long. CDR3 sequence: CASSYEGSSGNTIYF. CDR3 coding DNA: TGTGCCAGCAGTTACGAGGGGAGCTCTGGAAACACCATATATTTT.

The CDR3 DNA follows: TGTGCCATCAGTGAGTCGCAGGGGGCGGCGAACACTGAAGCTTTCTTT. Amino acid sequence: CAISESQGAANTEAFF. The rearrangement links TRBV10-3 to TRBJ1-1; 8 bases fit TRBD1. Germline V gene lookup returns CDR1 ENHRY and CDR2 SYGVKD. Losses at the gene ends were 0 bases for V and 1 base for J; bases not matched to a gene: 4. This CDR3 region has 16 residues.

This clonotype has only a few counts. One junction end does not reproduce the germline sequence, and a read error may be involved. The chain links TRBV7-9 to TRBJ1-4; weak D call: TRBD1 (5 bases). Germline CDR1 reads SEHNR; CDR2 reads FQNEAQ (reference sequence). The CDR3 has 15 amino acids. The CDR3 DNA reads as TGCGCCAGCAGCCAAGAGACAGCCCCTAATGAAAAACTGTTTTTT. This sequence encodes CASSQETAPNEKLFF.

The rearrangement uses TRBV25-1 and TRBJ2-5; 9 bases are shared with TRBD1. J was trimmed by 3 bases and V by 3 bases; bases with no gene match: 8. Germline assignment: CDR1 MGHDK and CDR2 SYGVNS. This CDR3 contains 16 residues. As DNA, the CDR3 is TGTGCCAGCAGTGATAGTGCCGGGACAGGGAAAGAGACCCAGTACTTC. This translates into CASSDSAGTGKETQYF.

This clonotype was counted between two and nine times. The chain joins TRBV24-1 to TRBJ1-5; D may be TRBD1 (5 bases). CDR1 KGHDR and CDR2 SFDVKD come from the germline V gene. CDR3 length: 16 residues. V lost 12 bases to trimming and J lost 2 bases, with 22 bases between them. The CDR3 sequence is CAWSVGRGTGNQPQHF. DNA for the CDR3: TGTGCCTGGAGTGTAGGTCGGGGCACCGGCAATCAGCCCCAGCATTTT.

This clonotype was observed a handful of times. The chain is built from TRBV4-2 and TRBJ2-2, with TRBD1 identical over 9 bases. V lost 0 bases and J lost 5; bases outside the gene matches: 7. Germline V gives CDR1 LGHNA, CDR2 YNFKEQ. The CDR3 runs to 17 residues. This CDR3 reads CASSQDRTGGNTGELFF. CDR3 coding DNA: TGTGCCAGCAGCCAAGATAGAACAGGGGGCAATACCGGGGAGCTGTTTTTT.